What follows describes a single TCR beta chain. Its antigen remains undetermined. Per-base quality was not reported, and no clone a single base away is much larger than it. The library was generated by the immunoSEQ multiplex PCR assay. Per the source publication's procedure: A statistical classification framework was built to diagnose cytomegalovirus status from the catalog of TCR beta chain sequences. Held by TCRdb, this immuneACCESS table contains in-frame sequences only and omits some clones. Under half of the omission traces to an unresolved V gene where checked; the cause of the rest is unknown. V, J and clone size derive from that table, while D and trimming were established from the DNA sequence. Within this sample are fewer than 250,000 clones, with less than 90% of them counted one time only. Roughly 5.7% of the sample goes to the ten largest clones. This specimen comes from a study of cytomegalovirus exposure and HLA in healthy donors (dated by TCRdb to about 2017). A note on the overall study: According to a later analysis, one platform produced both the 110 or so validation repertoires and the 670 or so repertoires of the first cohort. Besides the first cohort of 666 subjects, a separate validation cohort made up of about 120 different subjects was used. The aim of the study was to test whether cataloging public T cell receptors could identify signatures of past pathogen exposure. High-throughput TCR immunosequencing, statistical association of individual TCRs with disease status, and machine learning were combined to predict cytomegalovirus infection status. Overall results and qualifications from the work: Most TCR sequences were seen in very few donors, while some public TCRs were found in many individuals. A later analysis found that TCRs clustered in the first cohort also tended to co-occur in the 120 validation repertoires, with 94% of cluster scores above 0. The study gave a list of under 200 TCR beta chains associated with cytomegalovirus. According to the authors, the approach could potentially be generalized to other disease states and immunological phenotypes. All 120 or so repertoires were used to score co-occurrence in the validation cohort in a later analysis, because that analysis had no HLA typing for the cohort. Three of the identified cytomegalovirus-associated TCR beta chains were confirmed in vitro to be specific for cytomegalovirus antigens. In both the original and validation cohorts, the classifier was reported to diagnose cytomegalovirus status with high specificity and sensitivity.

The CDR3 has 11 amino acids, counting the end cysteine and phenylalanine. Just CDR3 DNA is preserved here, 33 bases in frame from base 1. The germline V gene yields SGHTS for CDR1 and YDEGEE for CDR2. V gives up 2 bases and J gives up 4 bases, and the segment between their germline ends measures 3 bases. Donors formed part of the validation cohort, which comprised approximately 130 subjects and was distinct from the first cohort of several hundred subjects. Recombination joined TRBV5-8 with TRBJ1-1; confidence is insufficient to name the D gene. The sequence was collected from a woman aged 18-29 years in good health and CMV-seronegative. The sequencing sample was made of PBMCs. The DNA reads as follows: TGTGCCAGCAGCTTCCGCACTGAAGCTTTCTTT. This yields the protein CASSFRTEAFF.